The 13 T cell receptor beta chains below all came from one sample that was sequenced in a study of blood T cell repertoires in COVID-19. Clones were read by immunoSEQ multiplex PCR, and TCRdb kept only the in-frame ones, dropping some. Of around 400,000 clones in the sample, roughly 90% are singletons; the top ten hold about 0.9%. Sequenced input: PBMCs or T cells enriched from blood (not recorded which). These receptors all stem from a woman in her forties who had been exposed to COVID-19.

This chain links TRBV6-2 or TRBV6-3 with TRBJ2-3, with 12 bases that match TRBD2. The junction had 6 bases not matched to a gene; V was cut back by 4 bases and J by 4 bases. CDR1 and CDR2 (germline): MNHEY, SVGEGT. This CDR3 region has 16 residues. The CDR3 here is CASSFLAGGPADTQYF. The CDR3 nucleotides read TGTGCCAGCAGTTTTCTAGCGGGGGGGCCCGCAGATACGCAGTATTTT.

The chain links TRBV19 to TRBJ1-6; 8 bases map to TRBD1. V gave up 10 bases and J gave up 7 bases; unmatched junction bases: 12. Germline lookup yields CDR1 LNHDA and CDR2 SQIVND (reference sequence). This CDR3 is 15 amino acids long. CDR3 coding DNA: TGTGCCACCTCCCAGGGTCAGGGGGCGAATTCACCCCTCCACTTT. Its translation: CATSQGQGANSPLHF.

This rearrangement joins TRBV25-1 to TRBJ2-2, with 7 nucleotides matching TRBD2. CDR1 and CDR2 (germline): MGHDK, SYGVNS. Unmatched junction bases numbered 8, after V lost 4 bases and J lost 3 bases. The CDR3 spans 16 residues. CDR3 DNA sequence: TGTGCCAGCAGTGCCCTGGCAGGGAGGGACACCGGGGAGCTGTTTTTT. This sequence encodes CASSALAGRDTGELFF.

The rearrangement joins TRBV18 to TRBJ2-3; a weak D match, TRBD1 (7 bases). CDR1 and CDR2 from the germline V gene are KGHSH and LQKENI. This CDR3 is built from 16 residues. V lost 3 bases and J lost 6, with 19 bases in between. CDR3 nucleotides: TGTGCCAGCTCACCGCCGAACAGGGGTGGAGGGGATACGCAGTATTTT. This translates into CASSPPNRGGGDTQYF.

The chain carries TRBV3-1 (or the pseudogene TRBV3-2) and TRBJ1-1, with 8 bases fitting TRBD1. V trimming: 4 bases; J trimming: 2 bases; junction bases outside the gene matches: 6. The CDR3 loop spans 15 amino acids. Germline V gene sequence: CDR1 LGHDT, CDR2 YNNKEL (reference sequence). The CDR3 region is CASSRATGANTEAFF. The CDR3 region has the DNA TGTGCCAGCAGCCGGGCGACAGGGGCAAACACTGAAGCTTTCTTT.

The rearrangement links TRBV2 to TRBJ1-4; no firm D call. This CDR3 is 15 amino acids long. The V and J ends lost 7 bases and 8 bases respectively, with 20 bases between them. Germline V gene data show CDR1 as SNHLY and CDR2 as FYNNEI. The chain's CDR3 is CASTGGEGAREKLFF. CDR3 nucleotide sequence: TGTGCCAGCACGGGCGGGGAAGGCGCACGGGAAAAACTGTTTTTT.

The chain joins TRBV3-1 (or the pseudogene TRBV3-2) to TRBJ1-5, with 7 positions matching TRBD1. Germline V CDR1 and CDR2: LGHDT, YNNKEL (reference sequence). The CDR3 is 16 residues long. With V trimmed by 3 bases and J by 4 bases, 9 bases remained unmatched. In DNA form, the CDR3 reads TGTGCCAGCAGCCACGGGCCGGGACAGCTAAATCAGCCCCAGCATTTT. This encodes CASSHGPGQLNQPQHF.

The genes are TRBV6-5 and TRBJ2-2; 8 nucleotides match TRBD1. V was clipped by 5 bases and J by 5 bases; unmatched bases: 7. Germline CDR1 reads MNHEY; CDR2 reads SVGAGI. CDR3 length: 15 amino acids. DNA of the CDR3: TGTGCCAGCAGTCCTAGGACAGGGAAAACCGGGGAGCTGTTTTTT. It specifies CASSPRTGKTGELFF.

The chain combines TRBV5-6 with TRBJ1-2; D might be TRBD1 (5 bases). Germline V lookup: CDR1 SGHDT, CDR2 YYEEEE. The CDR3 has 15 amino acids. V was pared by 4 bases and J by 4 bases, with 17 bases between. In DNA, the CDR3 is TGTGCCAGCAGCGAACGGTGGGGGGGAAGCTATGGCTACACCTTC. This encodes CASSERWGGSYGYTF.

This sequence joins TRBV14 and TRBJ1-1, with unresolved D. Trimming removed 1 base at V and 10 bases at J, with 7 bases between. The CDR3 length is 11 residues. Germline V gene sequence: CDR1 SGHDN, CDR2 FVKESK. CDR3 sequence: CASSQGGIAFF. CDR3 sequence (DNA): TGTGCCAGCAGCCAAGGAGGGATAGCTTTCTTT.

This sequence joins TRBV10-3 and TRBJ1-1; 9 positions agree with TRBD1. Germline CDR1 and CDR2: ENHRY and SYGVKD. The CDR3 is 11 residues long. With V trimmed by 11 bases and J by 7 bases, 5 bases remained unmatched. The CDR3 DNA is TGTGCCGTGACAGGGGGGTATGAAGCTTTCTTT. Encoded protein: CAVTGGYEAFF.

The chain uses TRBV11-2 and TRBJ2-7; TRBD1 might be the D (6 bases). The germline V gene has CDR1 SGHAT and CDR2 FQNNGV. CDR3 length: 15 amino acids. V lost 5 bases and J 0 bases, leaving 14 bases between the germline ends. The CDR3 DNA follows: TGTGCCAGCAGCCTGAGCCGGGACAACTCCTACGAGCAGTACTTC. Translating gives CASSLSRDNSYEQYF.

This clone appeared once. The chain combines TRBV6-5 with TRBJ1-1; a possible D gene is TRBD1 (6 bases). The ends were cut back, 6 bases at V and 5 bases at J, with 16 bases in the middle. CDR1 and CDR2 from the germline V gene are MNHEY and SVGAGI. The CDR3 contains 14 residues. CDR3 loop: CASRTGRGLTEAFF. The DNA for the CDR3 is TGTGCCAGCAGAACGGGCAGGGGCTTGACTGAAGCTTTCTTT.